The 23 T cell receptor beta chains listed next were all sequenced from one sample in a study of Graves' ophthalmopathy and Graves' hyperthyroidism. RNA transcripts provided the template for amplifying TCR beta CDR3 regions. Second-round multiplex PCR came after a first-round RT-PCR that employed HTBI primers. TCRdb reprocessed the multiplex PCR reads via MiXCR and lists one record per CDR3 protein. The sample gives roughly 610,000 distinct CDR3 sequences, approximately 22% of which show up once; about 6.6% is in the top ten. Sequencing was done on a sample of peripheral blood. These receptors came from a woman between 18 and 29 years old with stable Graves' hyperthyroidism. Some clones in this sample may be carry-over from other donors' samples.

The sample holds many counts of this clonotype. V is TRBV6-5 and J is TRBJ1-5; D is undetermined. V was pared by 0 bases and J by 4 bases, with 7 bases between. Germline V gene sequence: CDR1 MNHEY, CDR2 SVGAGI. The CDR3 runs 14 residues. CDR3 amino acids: CASSYSSKNQPQHF. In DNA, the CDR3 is TGTGCCAGCAGTTACTCCTCCAAAAATCAGCCCCAGCATTTT.

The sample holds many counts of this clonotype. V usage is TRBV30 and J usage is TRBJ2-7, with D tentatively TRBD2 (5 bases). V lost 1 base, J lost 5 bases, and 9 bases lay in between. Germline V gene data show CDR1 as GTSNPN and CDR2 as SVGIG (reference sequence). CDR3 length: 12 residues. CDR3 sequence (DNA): TGTGCCTGGAGTGGAGCGGAGAACGAGCAGTACTTC. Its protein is CAWSGAENEQYF.

The CDR3 region has the DNA TGCAGTGCTATCGGGAGCTACGAGCAGTACTTC. Translated: CSAIGSYEQYF. This chain uses TRBV20-1 with TRBJ2-7, with D perhaps matching TRBD2 (6 bases). Trimming shortened V by 4 bases and J by 3 bases, and 7 bases separated the two germline ends. This CDR3 region has 11 residues. Germline CDR1 reads DFQATT; CDR2 reads SNEGSKA (reference sequence).

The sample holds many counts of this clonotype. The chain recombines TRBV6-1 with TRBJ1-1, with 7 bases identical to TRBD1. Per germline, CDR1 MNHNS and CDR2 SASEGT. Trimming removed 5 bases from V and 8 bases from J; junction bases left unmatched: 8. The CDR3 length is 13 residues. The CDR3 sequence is CASSPNPDREAFF. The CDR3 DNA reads TGTGCCAGCAGTCCGAACCCGGACAGGGAAGCTTTCTTT.

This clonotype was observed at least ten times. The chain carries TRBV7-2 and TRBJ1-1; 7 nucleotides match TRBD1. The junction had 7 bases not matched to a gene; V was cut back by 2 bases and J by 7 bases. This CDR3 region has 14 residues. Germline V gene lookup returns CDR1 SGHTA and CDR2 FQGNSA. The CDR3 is CASSLLRGQGEAFF. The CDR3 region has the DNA TGTGCCAGCAGCTTACTTAGGGGGCAGGGTGAAGCTTTCTTT. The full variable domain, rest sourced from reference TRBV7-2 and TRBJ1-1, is GAGVSQSPSNKVTEKGKDVELRCDPISGHTALYWYRQSLGQGLEFLIYFQGNSAPDKSGLPSDRFSAERTGGSVSTLTIQRTQQEDSAVYLCASSLLRGQGEAFFGQGTRLTVV.

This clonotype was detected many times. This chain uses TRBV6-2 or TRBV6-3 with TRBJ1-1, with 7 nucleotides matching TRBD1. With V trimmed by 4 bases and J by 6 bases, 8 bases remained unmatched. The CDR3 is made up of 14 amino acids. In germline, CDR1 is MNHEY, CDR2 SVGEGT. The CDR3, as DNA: TGTGCCAGCAGTTCCAGACAGGGCTTGTCTGAAGCTTTCTTT. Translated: CASSSRQGLSEAFF.

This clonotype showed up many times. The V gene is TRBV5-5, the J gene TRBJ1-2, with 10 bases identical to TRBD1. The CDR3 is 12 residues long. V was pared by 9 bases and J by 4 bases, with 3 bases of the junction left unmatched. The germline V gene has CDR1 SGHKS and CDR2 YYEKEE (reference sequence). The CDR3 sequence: CATGTGVYGYTF. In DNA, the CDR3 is TGTGCCACCGGGACAGGGGTCTATGGCTACACCTTC.

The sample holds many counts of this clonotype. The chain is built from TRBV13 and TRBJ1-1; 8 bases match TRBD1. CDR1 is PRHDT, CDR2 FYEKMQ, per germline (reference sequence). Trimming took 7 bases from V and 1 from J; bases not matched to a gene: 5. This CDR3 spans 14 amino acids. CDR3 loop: CASTFDRGNTEAFF. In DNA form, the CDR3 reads TGTGCCAGCACCTTCGACAGGGGGAACACTGAAGCTTTCTTT.

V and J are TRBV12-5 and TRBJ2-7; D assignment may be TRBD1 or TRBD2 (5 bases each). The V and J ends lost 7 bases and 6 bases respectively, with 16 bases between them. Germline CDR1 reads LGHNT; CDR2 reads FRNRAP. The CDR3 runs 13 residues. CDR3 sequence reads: CASDLSPGAEQYF. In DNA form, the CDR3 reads TGTGCTAGTGATCTATCACCCGGGGCCGAGCAGTACTTC.

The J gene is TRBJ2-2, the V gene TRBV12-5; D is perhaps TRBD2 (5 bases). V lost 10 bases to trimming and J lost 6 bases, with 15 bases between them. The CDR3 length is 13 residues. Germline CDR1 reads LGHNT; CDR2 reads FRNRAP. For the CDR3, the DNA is TGTGCTACTGGCGCTAGCTTGGCCGGGGAGCTGTTTTTT. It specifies CATGASLAGELFF. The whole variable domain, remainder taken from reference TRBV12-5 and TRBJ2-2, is DARVTQTPRHKVTEMGQEVTMRCQPILGHNTVFWYRQTMMQGLELLAYFRNRAPLDDSGMPKDRFSAEMPDATLATLKIQPSEPRDSAVYFCATGASLAGELFFGEGSRLTVL.

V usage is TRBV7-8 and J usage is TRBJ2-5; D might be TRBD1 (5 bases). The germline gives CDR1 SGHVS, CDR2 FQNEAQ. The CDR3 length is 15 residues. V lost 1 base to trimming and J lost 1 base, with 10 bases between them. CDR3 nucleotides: TGTGCCAGCAGCTTAGTCTGGGGCTTCCAAGAGACCCAGTACTTC. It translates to CASSLVWGFQETQYF. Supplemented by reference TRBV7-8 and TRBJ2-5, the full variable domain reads GAGVSQSPRYKVAKRGQDVALRCDPISGHVSLFWYQQALGQGPEFLTYFQNEAQLDKSGLPSDRFFAERPEGSVSTLKIQRTQQEDSAVYLCASSLVWGFQETQYFGPGTRLLVL.

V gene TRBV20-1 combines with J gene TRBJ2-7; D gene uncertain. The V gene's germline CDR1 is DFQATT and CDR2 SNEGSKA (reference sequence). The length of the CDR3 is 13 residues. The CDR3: CSAQPPGPTEQCV. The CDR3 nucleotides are TGCAGTGCCCAGCCCCCTGGACCCACCGAGCAGTGCGTC.

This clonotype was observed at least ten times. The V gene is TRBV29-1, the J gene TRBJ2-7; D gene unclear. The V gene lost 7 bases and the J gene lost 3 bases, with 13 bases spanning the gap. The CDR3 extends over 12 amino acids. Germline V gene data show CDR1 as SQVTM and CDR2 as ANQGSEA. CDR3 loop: CSAAATNYEQYF. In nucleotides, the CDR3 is TGCAGCGCGGCAGCAACGAACTACGAGCAGTACTTC.

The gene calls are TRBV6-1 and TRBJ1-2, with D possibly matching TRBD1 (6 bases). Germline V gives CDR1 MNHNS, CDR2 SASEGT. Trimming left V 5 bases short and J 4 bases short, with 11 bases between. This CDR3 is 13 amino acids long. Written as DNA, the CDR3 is TGTGCCAGCAGTACCTGGGACATCTATGGCTACACCTTC. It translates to CASSTWDIYGYTF.

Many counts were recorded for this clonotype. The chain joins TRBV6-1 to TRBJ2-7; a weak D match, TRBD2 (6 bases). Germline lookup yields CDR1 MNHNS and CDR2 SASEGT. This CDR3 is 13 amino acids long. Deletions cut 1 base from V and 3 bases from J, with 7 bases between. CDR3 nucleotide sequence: TGTGCCAGCAGTGAAGGGGGGGTCTACGAGCAGTACTTC. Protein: CASSEGGVYEQYF.

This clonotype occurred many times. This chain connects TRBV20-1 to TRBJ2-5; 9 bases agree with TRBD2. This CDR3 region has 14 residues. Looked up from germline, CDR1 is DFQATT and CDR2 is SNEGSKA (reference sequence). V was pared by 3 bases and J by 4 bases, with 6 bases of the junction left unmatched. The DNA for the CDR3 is TGCAGTGCTAGGGGCGGGACTAGCTTAGAGACCCAGTACTTC. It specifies CSARGGTSLETQYF.

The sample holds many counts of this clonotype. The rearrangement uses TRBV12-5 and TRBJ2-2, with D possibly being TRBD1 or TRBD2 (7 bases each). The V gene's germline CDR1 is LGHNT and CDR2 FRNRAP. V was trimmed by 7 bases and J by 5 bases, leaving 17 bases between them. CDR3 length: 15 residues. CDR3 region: CASAQGGGGTGELFF. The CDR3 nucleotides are TGTGCTAGTGCCCAGGGAGGGGGCGGTACCGGGGAGCTGTTTTTT. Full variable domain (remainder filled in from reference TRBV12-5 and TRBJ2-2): DARVTQTPRHKVTEMGQEVTMRCQPILGHNTVFWYRQTMMQGLELLAYFRNRAPLDDSGMPKDRFSAEMPDATLATLKIQPSEPRDSAVYFCASAQGGGGTGELFFGEGSRLTVL.

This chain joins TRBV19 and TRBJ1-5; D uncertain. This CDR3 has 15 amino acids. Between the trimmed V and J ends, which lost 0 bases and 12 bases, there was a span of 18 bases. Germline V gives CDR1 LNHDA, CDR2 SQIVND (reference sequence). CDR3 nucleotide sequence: TGTGCCAGTAGTATAGATGGCAGAGGAATAGCAGGCCAGCATTTT. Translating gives CASSIDGRGIAGQHF.

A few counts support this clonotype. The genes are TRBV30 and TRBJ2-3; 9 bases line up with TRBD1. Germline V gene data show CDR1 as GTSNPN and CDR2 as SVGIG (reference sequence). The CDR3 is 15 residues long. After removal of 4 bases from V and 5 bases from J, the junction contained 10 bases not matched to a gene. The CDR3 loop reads CAWNQPGQGQDTQYF. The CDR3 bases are TGTGCCTGGAATCAACCGGGACAGGGTCAAGATACGCAGTATTTT.

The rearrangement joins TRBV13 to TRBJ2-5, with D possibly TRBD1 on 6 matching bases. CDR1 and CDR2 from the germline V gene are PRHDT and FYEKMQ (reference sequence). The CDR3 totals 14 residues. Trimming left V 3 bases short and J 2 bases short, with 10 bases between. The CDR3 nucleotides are TGTGCCAGCAGCTTCAGGGGTAGGCAAGAGACCCAGTACTTC. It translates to CASSFRGRQETQYF.

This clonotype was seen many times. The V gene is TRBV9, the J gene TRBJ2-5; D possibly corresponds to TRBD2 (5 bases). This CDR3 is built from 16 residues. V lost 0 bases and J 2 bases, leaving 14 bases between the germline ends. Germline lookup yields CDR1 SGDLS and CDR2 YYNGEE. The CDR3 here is CASSVGVRETQETQYF. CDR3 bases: TGTGCCAGCAGCGTAGGGGTAAGGGAGACTCAAGAGACCCAGTACTTC.

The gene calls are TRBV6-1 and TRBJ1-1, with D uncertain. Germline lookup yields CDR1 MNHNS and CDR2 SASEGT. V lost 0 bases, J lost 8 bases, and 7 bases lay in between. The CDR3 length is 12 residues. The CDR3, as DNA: TGTGCCAGCAGTGAAGCCGGGGAAGAAGCTTTCTTT. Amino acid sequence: CASSEAGEEAFF.

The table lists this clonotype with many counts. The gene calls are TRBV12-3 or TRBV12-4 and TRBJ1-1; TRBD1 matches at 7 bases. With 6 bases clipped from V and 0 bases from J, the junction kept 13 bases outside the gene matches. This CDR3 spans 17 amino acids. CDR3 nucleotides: TGTGCCAGCAGACGCTACTGGACAGGAGCTATGAACACTGAAGCTTTCTTT. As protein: CASRRYWTGAMNTEAFF.